These 29 T cell receptor beta chains were sequenced from one sample in a study of blood T cell repertoires in COVID-19. The assay was immunoSEQ multiplex PCR, and TCRdb's table has in-frame clones only and misses some. The sample has 120,000 to 150,000 clones; approximately 86% are singletons. The material sequenced was peripheral blood. Receptors originate from a woman between 45 and 65 years old with acute or convalescent COVID-19.

J is TRBJ2-1 and V is TRBV29-1, with D perhaps TRBD2 (7 bases). Trimming removed 4 bases at V and 10 bases at J, with 14 bases between. The CDR3 runs to 12 residues. In germline, CDR1 is SQVTM, CDR2 ANQGSEA. CDR3 sequence: CSVAWSGGEQFF. The CDR3 nucleotides read TGCAGCGTTGCCTGGTCGGGGGGCGAGCAGTTCTTC.

V and J are TRBV27 and TRBJ1-1; TRBD1 aligns across 8 bases. J lost 3 bases, V lost 6 bases, and 6 bases had no gene match. CDR1 MNHEY and CDR2 SMNVEV come from the germline V gene (reference sequence). The CDR3 is 14 amino acids. The CDR3 region is CASSIGTGHTEAFF. The CDR3 nucleotides read TGTGCCAGCAGCATCGGGACAGGACACACTGAAGCTTTCTTT.

This chain joins TRBV20-1 and TRBJ1-1; D might be TRBD1 (5 bases). This CDR3 comprises 11 residues. Germline V lookup: CDR1 DFQATT, CDR2 SNEGSKA (reference sequence). The CDR3 region has the DNA TGCGGGGGGGTTGAGAACACTGAAGCTTTCTTT. Amino acid sequence: CGGVENTEAFF.

V is TRBV7-8 and J is TRBJ1-1; D uncertain. The germline V gene has CDR1 SGHVS and CDR2 FQNEAQ. Deletions cut 0 bases from V and 2 bases from J, with 10 bases between. CDR3 length: 15 residues. CDR3 in amino acids: CASSLARVRNTEAFF. The CDR3 region has the DNA TGTGCCAGCAGCTTAGCGAGGGTCCGTAACACTGAAGCTTTCTTT.

This clone was recorded a few times. V is TRBV7-9 and J is TRBJ1-5; the D is unclear. The CDR3 runs 15 residues. The V and J ends lost 1 base and 3 bases respectively, with 10 bases between them. Germline loops: CDR1 SEHNR, CDR2 FQNEAQ (reference sequence). The CDR3 is CASSLEAGINQPQHF. CDR3 coding DNA: TGTGCCAGCAGCTTAGAAGCAGGAATCAATCAGCCCCAGCATTTT. The full variable domain, completed using reference TRBV7-9 and TRBJ1-5, is DTGVSQNPRHKITKRGQNVTFRCDPISEHNRLYWYRQTLGQGPEFLTYFQNEAQLEKSRLLSDRFSAERPKGSFSTLEIQRTEQGDSAMYLCASSLEAGINQPQHFGDGTRLSIL.

V gene TRBV4-2 combines with J gene TRBJ1-1; D remains unclear. This CDR3 has 15 amino acids. The V gene's germline CDR1 is LGHNA and CDR2 YNFKEQ. The V end was cut by 1 base, the J end by 0 bases, with 9 bases between. The CDR3 sequence: CASSQVGDLNTEAFF. The CDR3 bases are TGTGCCAGCAGCCAAGTGGGAGACCTGAACACTGAAGCTTTCTTT.

This clone was observed a single time. The V and J genes are TRBV29-1 and TRBJ1-5; D remains unclear. The V and J ends lost 3 bases and 4 bases respectively, with 7 bases between them. The V gene's germline CDR1 is SQVTM and CDR2 ANQGSEA. This CDR3 is built from 12 residues. In DNA, the CDR3 is TGCAGCGTTGATACGGGGAATCAGCCCCAGCATTTT. This encodes CSVDTGNQPQHF.

The genes are TRBV6-6 and TRBJ1-1; 7 positions match TRBD1. The CDR3 spans 16 residues. The V gene's germline CDR1 is MNHNY and CDR2 SVGAGI (reference sequence). Unmatched junction bases numbered 11, after V lost 6 bases and J lost 1 base. The CDR3 loop is CASSSPDRASNTEAFF. In nucleotides, the CDR3 is TGTGCCAGCAGCTCACCTGACAGGGCGTCGAACACTGAAGCTTTCTTT.

This rearrangement joins TRBV5-1 to TRBJ1-2, with D possibly being TRBD1 (5 bases). Germline V lookup: CDR1 SGHRS, CDR2 YFSETQ. Trimming took off 0 bases at V and 7 bases at J, with 16 bases between the two ends. The CDR3 has 15 amino acids. The CDR3 sequence is CASSLDAGSISGYTF. The CDR3 region has the DNA TGCGCCAGCAGCTTGGACGCAGGGTCGATTTCTGGCTACACCTTC.

The chain links TRBV10-1 to TRBJ2-1; 14 nucleotides align to TRBD2. The CDR3 totals 14 residues. After removal of 8 bases from V and 8 bases from J, the junction contained 5 bases not matched to a gene. The germline V gene encodes CDR1 WNHNN and CDR2 SYGVQD (reference sequence). CDR3 DNA: TGCGCCAGCCGACTAGCGGGAGGGCCCCATGAGCAGTTCTTC. Its protein product is CASRLAGGPHEQFF.

The rearrangement joins TRBV6-5 to TRBJ1-1; 8 bases agree with TRBD1. V shed 6 bases and J 2 bases; nucleotides not matched to a gene: 8. Germline CDR1 and CDR2: MNHEY and SVGAGI. The CDR3 is made up of 15 amino acids. CDR3 amino acids: CASSDWTGINTEAFF. For the CDR3, the DNA is TGTGCCAGCAGCGATTGGACAGGGATTAACACTGAAGCTTTCTTT.

The chain is built from TRBV23-1 and TRBJ2-7, with D maybe TRBD2 (5 bases). TRBV23-1 is placed among ORFs of uncertain function. This CDR3 is built from 13 residues. Trimming removed 0 bases at V and 3 bases at J, with 6 bases between. The chain's CDR3 is CASSQSEGYEQYF. The CDR3, as DNA: TGCGCCAGCAGTCAATCTGAGGGCTACGAGCAGTACTTC.

This clone was observed a single time. The chain is built from TRBV7-8 and TRBJ2-3; D perhaps matches TRBD1 (5 bases). The CDR3 consists of 14 residues. Between the trimmed V and J ends, which lost 0 bases and 4 bases, there was a span of 8 bases. From germline, CDR1 is SGHVS and CDR2 FQNEAQ. CDR3 loop: CASSLARQPDTQYF. Written as DNA, the CDR3 is TGTGCCAGCAGCTTAGCCCGACAGCCAGATACGCAGTATTTT.

The rearrangement joins TRBV6-5 to TRBJ1-4, with TRBD1 matching over 9 bases. The junction had 4 bases not matched to a gene; V was cut back by 4 bases and J by 4 bases. The CDR3 consists of 15 residues. The germline V gene encodes CDR1 MNHEY and CDR2 SVGAGI. The CDR3 DNA follows: TGTGCCAGCAGTTCGACAGGGGGAGGTAATGAAAAACTGTTTTTT. This encodes CASSSTGGGNEKLFF.

The J gene is TRBJ2-2, the V gene TRBV4-2; 9 positions agree with TRBD2. The length of the CDR3 is 16 residues. Per germline, CDR1 LGHNA and CDR2 YNFKEQ. The trim removed 4 bases at V and 3 bases at J, leaving 6 bases unmatched. Here the CDR3 DNA reads TGTGCCAGCAGCCTTGATAGCGGGGGAGACACCGGGGAGCTGTTTTTT. Protein: CASSLDSGGDTGELFF.

The chain joins TRBV5-1 to TRBJ2-3; D remains unclear. Between the trimmed V and J ends, which lost 3 bases and 0 bases, there was a span of 11 bases. The CDR3 runs 15 residues. Germline lookup yields CDR1 SGHRS and CDR2 YFSETQ. DNA of the CDR3: TGCGCCAGCAGCTGGGCAGAGCAGAGCACAGATACGCAGTATTTT. This encodes CASSWAEQSTDTQYF.

The V and J genes are TRBV6-5 and TRBJ2-2; TRBD1 might be the D (5 bases). Germline V gene lookup returns CDR1 MNHEY and CDR2 SVGAGI. The CDR3 length is 15 residues. The V end was cut by 10 bases, the J end by 2 bases, with 17 bases between. For the CDR3, the DNA is TGTGCCACCACCCTAGACAGAGCTAACACCGGGGAGCTGTTTTTT. As protein: CATTLDRANTGELFF.

This clone appeared a single time. This chain joins TRBV4-1 and TRBJ1-1, with D possibly matching TRBD1 (6 bases). CDR3 size: 12 residues. The germline CDR1 and CDR2 sequences are MGHRA and YSYEKL. The germline V and J ends were trimmed by 4 bases and 7 bases, with 10 bases remaining between them. This CDR3 reads CASSPGGLEAFF. The CDR3, as DNA: TGCGCCAGCAGCCCCGGGGGGCTTGAAGCTTTCTTT.

This clone was seen just once. The V and J genes are TRBV30 and TRBJ2-1; the D is unclear. The germline gives CDR1 GTSNPN, CDR2 SVGIG (reference sequence). Trimming removed 4 bases at V and 4 bases at J, with 5 bases between. The CDR3 length is 11 residues. CDR3 sequence reads: CAWTDYNEQFF. CDR3 nucleotide sequence: TGTGCCTGGACAGATTACAATGAGCAGTTCTTC.

This clone was observed once. The rearrangement links TRBV4-1 to TRBJ2-3, with TRBD2 matching 9 bases. CDR1 is MGHRA and CDR2 is YSYEKL in the germline V gene. The CDR3 length is 15 residues. V lost 1 base to trimming and J lost 3 bases; unmatched junction nucleotides: 2. The CDR3 loop is CASSQVAGATDTQYF. The CDR3 DNA is TGCGCCAGCAGCCAAGTAGCGGGAGCGACAGATACGCAGTATTTT.

This rearrangement joins TRBV5-4 to TRBJ1-1, with D tentatively TRBD1 (6 bases). V gave up 4 bases and J gave up 0 bases, with 10 bases separating them. The CDR3 has 14 amino acids. Germline V lookup: CDR1 SGHNT, CDR2 YYREEE (reference sequence). Here the CDR3 reads CASSVGQLNTEAFF. The CDR3, as DNA: TGTGCCAGCAGCGTGGGACAACTGAACACTGAAGCTTTCTTT. Based on the CDR3 plus reference TRBV5-4 and TRBJ1-1, the full variable domain is ETGVTQSPTHLIKTRGQQVTLRCSSQSGHNTVSWYQQALGQGPQFIFQYYREEENGRGNFPPRFSGLQFPNYSSELNVNALELDDSALYLCASSVGQLNTEAFFGQGTRLTVV.

The rearrangement uses TRBV5-1 and TRBJ1-6; 7 nucleotides match TRBD1. Trimming cost V 4 bases and J 7 bases; bases outside gene matches: 8. Germline CDR1 and CDR2: SGHRS and YFSETQ. This CDR3 spans 15 amino acids. The CDR3 here is CASSQTTGNNSPLHF. The CDR3, as DNA: TGCGCCAGCAGCCAAACGACAGGGAACAATTCACCCCTCCACTTT.

This chain links TRBV24-1 with TRBJ2-7; TRBD1 is a possible D gene (5 bases). Germline lookup yields CDR1 KGHDR and CDR2 SFDVKD. Between the trimmed V and J ends, which lost 4 bases and 2 bases, there was a span of 14 bases. The CDR3 runs 15 residues. The CDR3 sequence is CATSDSLGLPYEQYF. CDR3 sequence (DNA): TGTGCCACCAGTGACTCCTTGGGGCTTCCCTACGAGCAGTACTTC.

The chain employs TRBV14 and TRBJ2-2, with 8 bases that match TRBD1. The germline V gene has CDR1 SGHDN and CDR2 FVKESK. The CDR3 is 21 amino acids. Germline trimming cut 1 base from V and 5 bases from J; bases unmatched to any gene: 21. The chain's CDR3 is CASSQVSKGRGPLVGTGELFF. Written as DNA, the CDR3 is TGTGCCAGCAGCCAAGTCTCTAAGGGCAGGGGGCCCCTCGTTGGAACCGGGGAGCTGTTTTTT.

V gene TRBV7-3 combines with J gene TRBJ2-1; D is undetermined. The germline V and J ends were trimmed by 1 base and 0 bases, with 10 bases remaining between them. Per germline, CDR1 SGHTA and CDR2 FQGTGA. The CDR3 loop spans 16 amino acids. CDR3 loop: CASSLKSAVSYNEQFF. The DNA for the CDR3 is TGTGCCAGCAGCTTAAAGTCCGCGGTCTCCTACAATGAGCAGTTCTTC. Combining the CDR3 with reference TRBV7-3 and TRBJ2-1 gives the whole variable domain GAGVSQTPSNKVTEKGKYVELRCDPISGHTALYWYRQSLGQGPEFLIYFQGTGAADDSGLPNDRFFAVRPEGSVSTLKIQRTERGDSAVYLCASSLKSAVSYNEQFFGPGTRLTVL.

This clone was detected a few times. V and J are TRBV4-2 and TRBJ1-2; D remains ambiguous. CDR1 and CDR2 from the germline V gene are LGHNA and YNFKEQ. The CDR3 loop spans 16 amino acids. V lost 0 bases to trimming and J lost 1 base, with 12 bases between them. The CDR3 nucleotides are TGTGCCAGCAGCCAAGATCAAGCGGGGATTAACTATGGCTACACCTTC. This encodes CASSQDQAGINYGYTF.

This chain uses TRBV29-1 with TRBJ1-4, with a tentative D call TRBD1 (6 bases). Trimming stripped 4 bases from V and 4 bases from J, with 13 bases between. Germline values: CDR1 SQVTM, CDR2 ANQGSEA. This CDR3 spans 14 amino acids. CDR3 protein: CSVGPQGNNEKLFF. Written as DNA, the CDR3 is TGCAGCGTTGGGCCCCAGGGGAATAATGAAAAACTGTTTTTT.

The V call is TRBV6-6, the J call TRBJ1-2; TRBD1 aligns across 8 bases. The CDR3 has 13 residues. The germline gives CDR1 MNHNY, CDR2 SVGAGI (reference sequence). The trim removed 11 bases at V and 4 bases at J, leaving 9 bases unmatched. CDR3 region: CAVTGGAFYGYTF. In DNA, the CDR3 is TGTGCCGTTACAGGGGGGGCCTTCTATGGCTACACCTTC.

CDR3 coding DNA: TGTGCCAGCAGTGTACCGGGACAGGGGGCAGGGGGCTACACCTTC. Amino acids: CASSVPGQGAGGYTF. V gene TRBV27 combines with J gene TRBJ1-2; 12 positions agree with TRBD1. V shed 5 bases, J shed 8 bases, and the junction held 9 bases outside the gene matches. Germline loops: CDR1 MNHEY, CDR2 SMNVEV (reference sequence). This CDR3 has 15 residues.